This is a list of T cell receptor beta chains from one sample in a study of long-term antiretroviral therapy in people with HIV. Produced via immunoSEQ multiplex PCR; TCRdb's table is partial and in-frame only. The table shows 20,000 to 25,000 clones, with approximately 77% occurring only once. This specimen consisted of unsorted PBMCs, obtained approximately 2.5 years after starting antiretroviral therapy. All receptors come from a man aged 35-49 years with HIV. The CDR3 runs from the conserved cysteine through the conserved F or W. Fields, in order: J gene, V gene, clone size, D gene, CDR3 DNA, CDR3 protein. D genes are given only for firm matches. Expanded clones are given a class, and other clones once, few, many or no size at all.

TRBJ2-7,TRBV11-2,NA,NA,TGTGCCAGCAGCTTAATGCTCAGAGAGGGAAGGGGCGAGCAGTACTTC,CASSLMLREGRGEQYF
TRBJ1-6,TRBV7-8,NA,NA,TGTGCCAGCAGCTTAGGGGCGGGGTATAATTCACCCCTCCACTTT,CASSLGAGYNSPLHF
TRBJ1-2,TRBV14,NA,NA,TGTGCCAGCAGCCTATCAGCCCTTCCCGGCGGCTATGGCTACACCTTC,CASSLSALPGGYGYTF
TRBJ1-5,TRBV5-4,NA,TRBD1,TGTGCCAGCACCGGAGACAGGGTAAGCAATCAGCCCCAGCATTTT,CASTGDRVSNQPQHF
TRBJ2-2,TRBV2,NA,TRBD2,TGTGCCAGCCGGACTAGCGGGAGGGCCGGGGAGCTGTTTTTT,CASRTSGRAGELFF
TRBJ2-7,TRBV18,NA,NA,TGTGCCAGCTCACCCACCGCGGCGGGTGCCTCCTACGAGCAGTACTTC,CASSPTAAGASYEQYF
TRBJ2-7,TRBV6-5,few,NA,TGTGCCAGCAGTTACACCCCAAGCTCCTACGAGCAGTACTTC,CASSYTPSSYEQYF
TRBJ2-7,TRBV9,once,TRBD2,TGTGCCAGCAGCGTAGGACTAGCGGGCCCTCCTTCCTACGAGCAGTACTTC,CASSVGLAGPPSYEQYF
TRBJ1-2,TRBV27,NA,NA,TGTGCCAGCAGTTTATCGGGTGGGGCCTATGGCTACACCTTC,CASSLSGGAYGYTF
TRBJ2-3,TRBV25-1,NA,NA,TGTGCCAGCAGTGCGACAGTTAGCACAGATACGCAGTATTTT,CASSATVSTDTQYF
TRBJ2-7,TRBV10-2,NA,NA,TGCGCCAGCGCCGATCCCCCAGGTGGGCAGTACTTC,CASADPPGGQYF
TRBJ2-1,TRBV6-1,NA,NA,TGTGCCACCCAGGACTTTGGCGAAACCCCCAATGAGCAGTTCTTC,CATQDFGETPNEQFF
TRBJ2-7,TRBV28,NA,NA,TGTGCCAGCAGTTTGCAGAACTCCTACGAGCAGTACTTC,CASSLQNSYEQYF
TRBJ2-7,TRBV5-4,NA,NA,TGTGCCAGCAGCTTAGGTCCTTCGGACTCCTACGAGCAGTACTTC,CASSLGPSDSYEQYF
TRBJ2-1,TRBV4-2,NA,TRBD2,TGTGCCAGCAGCCAACCTCTACTAGCGGGGGCCTACAATGAGCAGTTCTTC,CASSQPLLAGAYNEQFF
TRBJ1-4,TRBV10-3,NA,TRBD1,TGTGCCACCACGGGACAGGGATTAGAAAAACTGTTTTTT,CATTGQGLEKLFF
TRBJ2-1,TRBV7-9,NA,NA,TGTGCCAGCAGTTCAGGGTTATACAATGAGCAGTTCTTC,CASSSGLYNEQFF
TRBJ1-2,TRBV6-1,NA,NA,TGTGCCAGCAGTGAATCGGCAGATTATGGCTACACCTTC,CASSESADYGYTF
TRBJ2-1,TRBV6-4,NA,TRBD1,TGTGCCAGCAGTCGGAAAGGGGGCCGACAAAATGAGCAGTTCTTC,CASSRKGGRQNEQFF
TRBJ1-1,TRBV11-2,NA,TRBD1,TGTGCCAGCAGCCTACAGGGGAGGCGGATCACTGAAGCTTTCTTT,CASSLQGRRITEAFF
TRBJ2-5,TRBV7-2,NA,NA,TGTGCCAGCAGCATACAGGGTCGCGAGACCCAGTACTTC,CASSIQGRETQYF
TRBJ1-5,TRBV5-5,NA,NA,TGTGCCAGCAGCTTATCCCCTAATCAGCCCCAGCATTTT,CASSLSPNQPQHF
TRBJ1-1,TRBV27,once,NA,TGTGCCAGCAGTTTATGGGCGGGAATAGTGAACACTGAAGCTTTCTTT,CASSLWAGIVNTEAFF
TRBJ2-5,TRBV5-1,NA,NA,TGCGCCAGCAGCTTGGAAGGGACTCGAGGGTACTACCAAGAGACCCAGTACTTC,CASSLEGTRGYYQETQYF
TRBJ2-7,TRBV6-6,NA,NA,TGTGCCAGCAGTCCCCCCTTGATGGACGAGCAGTACTTC,CASSPPLMDEQYF
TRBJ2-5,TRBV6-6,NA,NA,TGTGCCAGCAGCCGAGCCGGGACACAACAAGAGACCCAGTACTTC,CASSRAGTQQETQYF
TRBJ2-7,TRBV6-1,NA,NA,TGTGCCAGCAGTGAAGCAGCAGGCGGGGTCCCCTACGAGCAGTACTTC,CASSEAAGGVPYEQYF
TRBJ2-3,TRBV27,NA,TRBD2,TGTGCCAGCAGCCTCGGACTAGCGACAGATACGCAGTATTTT,CASSLGLATDTQYF
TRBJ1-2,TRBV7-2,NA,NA,TGTGCCAGCAGCTCTCTGGACCGGTCGTACACCTTC,CASSSLDRSYTF
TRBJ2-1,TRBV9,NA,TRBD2,TGTGCCAGCACGACTAGCGGGGGAGACAATGAGCAGTTCTTC,CASTTSGGDNEQFF
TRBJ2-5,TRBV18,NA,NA,TGTGCCAGCTCACCGCAGGACTCCAACAAAGAGACCCAGTACTTC,CASSPQDSNKETQYF
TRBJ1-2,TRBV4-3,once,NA,TGCGCCAGCAGCCAAGATGAGGGGGGTGGCCCTAACTATGGCTACACCTTC,CASSQDEGGGPNYGYTF
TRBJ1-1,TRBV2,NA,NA,TGTGCCAGCAGTGCTACATCGAACACTGAAGCTTTCTTT,CASSATSNTEAFF
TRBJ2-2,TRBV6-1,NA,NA,TGTGCCACAGAGGGGACAATCACCACGAGGGAGCTGTTTTTT,CATEGTITTRELFF
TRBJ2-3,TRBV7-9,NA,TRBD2,TGTGCCAGCACCCGGAGTAGCGGGATTTCCACAGATACGCAGTATTTT,CASTRSSGISTDTQYF
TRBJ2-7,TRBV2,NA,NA,TGTGCCAGCGCTGACAGCTACCACTACGAGCAGTACTTC,CASADSYHYEQYF
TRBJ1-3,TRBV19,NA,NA,TGTGCCAGTAGTCCCGGGGGAAACACCATATATTTT,CASSPGGNTIYF
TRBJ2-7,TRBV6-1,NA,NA,TGTGCCAGCAGTGAGGTCAGTCAATATTCTCGCGAGCAGTACTTC,CASSEVSQYSREQYF
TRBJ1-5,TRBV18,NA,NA,TGTGCCAGCTCTCAGGGACGGGATAGCAATCAGCCCCAGCATTTT,CASSQGRDSNQPQHF
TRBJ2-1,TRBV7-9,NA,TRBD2,TGTGCCAGCAGCTTAGACCTAGCGGGATATTACAATGAGCAGTTCTTC,CASSLDLAGYYNEQFF
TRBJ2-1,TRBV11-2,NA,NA,TGTGCCAGCAGCTTATTCCGGACTGAGCAGTTCTTC,CASSLFRTEQFF
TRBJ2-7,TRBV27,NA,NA,TGTGCCAGCAGTTATAGGGGTATGTGGGGGGCCACTAATCCTACGTACGAGCAGTACTTC,CASSYRGMWGATNPTYEQYF
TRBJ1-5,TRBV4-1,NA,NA,TGCGCCAGCAGCCAAGATGGTCCTAGACAGCCCCAGCATTTT,CASSQDGPRQPQHF
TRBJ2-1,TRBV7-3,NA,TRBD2,TGTGCCAGCAGCTTAGGTGAAGGGACTAGCGGGATCAGTGAGCAGTTCTTC,CASSLGEGTSGISEQFF
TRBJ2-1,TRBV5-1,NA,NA,TGCGCCAGCAGCTACAGACAGGGGACTACCTCAAGCTCCTACAATGAGCAGTTCTTC,CASSYRQGTTSSSYNEQFF
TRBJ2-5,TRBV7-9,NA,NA,TGTGCCAGCAGCTTAGTGGCGACCCGGGAGACCCAGTACTTC,CASSLVATRETQYF
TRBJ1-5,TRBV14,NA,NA,TGTGCCAGCAGCCAAGGTACCGGTAATCAGCCCCAGCATTTT,CASSQGTGNQPQHF
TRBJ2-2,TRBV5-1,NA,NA,TGCGCCAGCAGCCCAGAGGCGGTGAACACCGGGGAGCTGTTTTTT,CASSPEAVNTGELFF
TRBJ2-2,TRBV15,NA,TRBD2,TGTGCCACCAGCAGGACTAGCGGGTCCCTGGGGACCGGGGAGCTGTTTTTT,CATSRTSGSLGTGELFF
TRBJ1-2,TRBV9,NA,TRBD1,TGTGCCAGCAGCGGCGACAGGGGCCCTAACTATGGCTACACCTTC,CASSGDRGPNYGYTF
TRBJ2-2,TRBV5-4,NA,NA,TGTGCCAGCAGCTCCGACTGGACTGGGCCGAACACCGGGGAGCTGTTTTTT,CASSSDWTGPNTGELFF
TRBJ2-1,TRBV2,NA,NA,TGTGCCAGCAGTGACAGCAGGGGCACGGTGCAGTTCTTC,CASSDSRGTVQFF
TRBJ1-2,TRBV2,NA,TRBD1,TGTGCCAGCAGTGAAGTGTCGTCCAGGGGGGCCTATGGCTACACCTTC,CASSEVSSRGAYGYTF
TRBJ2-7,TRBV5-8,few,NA,TGTGCCGGCTACGAGCAGTACTTC,CAGYEQYF
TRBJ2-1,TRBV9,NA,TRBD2,TGTGCCAGCGGACCCGGGACTAGCATCGTCGATGAGCAGTTCTTC,CASGPGTSIVDEQFF
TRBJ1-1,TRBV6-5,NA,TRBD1,TGTGCCAGCAGTTATGACAGGGGGAGTGCTGAAGCTTTCTTT,CASSYDRGSAEAFF
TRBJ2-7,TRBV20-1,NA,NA,TGCAGTGTTCAGGACGGTTACGAGCAGTACTTC,CSVQDGYEQYF
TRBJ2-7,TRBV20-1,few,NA,TGCAGTGCCAGCGACCACGAGCAGTACTTC,CSASDHEQYF
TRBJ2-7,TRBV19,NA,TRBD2,TGTGCCAGTAGTATCGGTACTAGCGGGAGTCGGGAGCAGTACTTC,CASSIGTSGSREQYF
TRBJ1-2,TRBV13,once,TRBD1,TGTGCCAGCAGCTTATTGCAGGGGGCCGCTAACTATGGCTACACCTTC,CASSLLQGAANYGYTF